This T cell receptor (beta chain) was captured in a study of T cell changes during pregnancy in multiple sclerosis. Assay: immunoSEQ multiplex PCR; the TCRdb copy retains only in-frame clones and omits some. Here the sample spans tens of thousands of clones, approximately 90% being singletons. The sequence was collected from a female donor in good health, enrolled as a control in a pregnancy study. The material was CD8+ T cells from peripheral blood mononuclear cells, obtained in the second trimester of pregnancy.

The CDR3 sequence is CASSRIPGSYNEQFF. The DNA for the CDR3 is TGTGCCAGCAGCCGTATACCGGGGTCTTACAATGAGCAGTTCTTC. The chain joins TRBV6-5 to TRBJ2-1, with D possibly matching TRBD2 (5 bases). V lost 6 bases to trimming and J lost 4 bases, with 16 bases between them. CDR3 length: 15 residues. CDR1 and CDR2 from the germline V gene are MNHEY and SVGAGI.